This passage covers 23 T cell receptor beta chains from one sample sequenced in a study of blood T cell repertoires in COVID-19. Sequencing used immunoSEQ multiplex PCR; TCRdb keeps in-frame clones, though not all of them. The table includes 300,000 to 350,000 clones, about 90% detected once. The specimen was peripheral blood. The source of these receptors is a woman aged 25-40 years with COVID-19, enrolled during active disease.

The gene calls are TRBV7-6 and TRBJ1-2; possible D gene TRBD1, 5 bases. V was shortened by 2 bases and J by 4 bases, with 20 bases between the two germline ends. The CDR3 totals 17 residues. Germline V gene sequence: CDR1 SGHVS, CDR2 FNYEAQ. CDR3 region: CASSLNQGGQGIYGYTF. CDR3 bases: TGTGCCAGCAGCTTAAATCAGGGAGGGCAGGGAATCTATGGCTACACCTTC.

This clone was observed a single time. The rearrangement uses TRBV30 and TRBJ2-3; D is unclear. This CDR3 region has 13 residues. CDR1 is GTSNPN, CDR2 SVGIG, per germline (reference sequence). The V end lost 3 bases, the J end lost 1 base, and 8 bases lay between the germline ends. The CDR3 is CAWRFPGTDTQYF. The CDR3 DNA follows: TGTGCCTGGAGGTTCCCCGGCACAGATACGCAGTATTTT.

The chain couples TRBV4-1 to TRBJ2-2; 7 nucleotides align to TRBD2. The CDR3 is 16 residues long. After removal of 0 bases from V and 6 bases from J, the junction contained 7 bases not matched to a gene. Germline-derived CDR1 and CDR2 are MGHRA and YSYEKL. The DNA for the CDR3 is TGCGCCAGCAGCCAAGACCAAGCGGGAACCCCCGGGGAGCTGTTTTTT. This translates into CASSQDQAGTPGELFF.

This chain joins TRBV6-1 and TRBJ1-4, with D unresolved. The CDR3 has 14 residues. Germline CDR1 reads MNHNS; CDR2 reads SASEGT. V was clipped by 2 bases and J by 5 bases, with 9 bases between them. CDR3 nucleotides: TGTGCCAGCAGTGAACCAGTTATGAATGAAAAACTGTTTTTT. Protein: CASSEPVMNEKLFF.

J is TRBJ2-5 and V is TRBV19, with 9 positions matching TRBD1. Per the germline V gene, CDR1 is LNHDA and CDR2 is SQIVND (reference sequence). The trim removed 7 bases at V and 4 bases at J, leaving 10 bases unmatched. This CDR3 has 15 residues. CDR3 protein: CASKGWDREGETQYF. The CDR3 DNA is TGTGCCAGTAAGGGGTGGGACAGGGAGGGAGAGACCCAGTACTTC.

The chain recombines TRBV3-1 (or the pseudogene TRBV3-2) with TRBJ1-2; a possible D gene is TRBD1 (5 bases). Germline lookup yields CDR1 LGHDT and CDR2 YNNKEL (reference sequence). Trimming removed 0 bases at V and 8 bases at J, with 13 bases between. This CDR3 comprises 14 residues. In DNA, the CDR3 is TGTGCCAGCAGCCAAGATGCGGCAGGGTTGGGCTACACCTTC. Protein product: CASSQDAAGLGYTF.

For the CDR3, the DNA is TGTGCCAGCAGTTACTTATCAGGAATCAACGCAGGGGGCTACACCTTC. Protein: CASSYLSGINAGGYTF. The rearrangement joins TRBV6-5 to TRBJ1-2, with D perhaps TRBD1 (5 bases). The length of the CDR3 is 16 residues. The V gene lost 1 base and the J gene lost 8 bases, with 20 bases spanning the gap. Germline V CDR1 and CDR2: MNHEY, SVGAGI.

The CDR3 loop reads CASSFQGSSYNSPLHF. In DNA form, the CDR3 reads TGTGCCAGCAGTTTCCAGGGCAGCTCCTATAATTCACCCCTCCACTTT. The genes are TRBV27 and TRBJ1-6; possible D gene TRBD1, 5 bases. This CDR3 region has 16 residues. Trimming cost V 3 bases and J 0 bases, with 9 bases left between them. Germline-derived CDR1 and CDR2 are MNHEY and SMNVEV (reference sequence).

This chain uses TRBV24-1 with TRBJ2-2; the D gene is possibly TRBD1 (5 bases). With 3 bases removed from V and 2 bases from J, the gap between germline ends came to 9 bases. CDR1 is KGHDR and CDR2 is SFDVKD in the germline V gene. The length of the CDR3 is 15 residues. The CDR3 nucleotides read TGTGCCACCAGTGATACCGACAGAAACACCGGGGAGCTGTTTTTT. Its protein product is CATSDTDRNTGELFF.

The J gene is TRBJ2-1, the V gene TRBV7-9; TRBD2 agrees at 7 bases. V lost 5 bases to trimming and J lost 6 bases; unmatched junction nucleotides: 10. The CDR3 consists of 15 residues. CDR1 and CDR2 (germline): SEHNR, FQNEAQ (reference sequence). CDR3 DNA: TGTGCCAGCAGCCTAGGGACTAACGAGGCCAATGAGCAGTTCTTC. As protein: CASSLGTNEANEQFF.

The genes are TRBV5-1 and TRBJ1-6; the D gene is possibly TRBD1 (5 bases). Germline loops: CDR1 SGHRS, CDR2 YFSETQ. CDR3 size: 15 residues. Deletions cut 7 bases from V and 7 bases from J, with 18 bases between. The CDR3 DNA sequence: TGCGCCAGCCGATGGTCGACAGTCATCAATTCACCCCTCCACTTT. As protein: CASRWSTVINSPLHF.

The chain uses TRBV5-4 and TRBJ2-2; 7 bases line up with TRBD2. Germline loops: CDR1 SGHNT, CDR2 YYREEE (reference sequence). Trimming took 1 base from V and 3 from J; bases not matched to a gene: 3. The CDR3 is 15 residues long. CDR3 DNA: TGTGCCAGCAGCTTGCCGGGGAGGGACACCGGGGAGCTGTTTTTT. Its protein product is CASSLPGRDTGELFF.

The chain is built from TRBV24-1 and TRBJ2-4; 7 bases fit TRBD1. V shed 6 bases and J 1 base; nucleotides not matched to a gene: 17. This CDR3 has 19 residues. CDR1 KGHDR and CDR2 SFDVKD come from the germline V gene. The CDR3 bases are TGTGCCACCAGTCCGACGATCTGCGACAGGGAGACGGCCAAAAACATTCAGTACTTC. Protein: CATSPTICDRETAKNIQYF.

This clone is a singleton in its sample. The chain couples TRBV27 to TRBJ2-1; 10 nucleotides line up with TRBD1. V lost 1 base and J lost 11; bases outside the gene matches: 5. CDR3 size: 14 residues. Per germline, CDR1 MNHEY and CDR2 SMNVEV (reference sequence). CDR3: CASSLWRDRGQQFF. The CDR3 nucleotides read TGTGCCAGCAGTTTATGGAGGGACAGGGGTCAGCAGTTCTTC.

In its sample, this clone was seen once. The V call is TRBV29-1, the J call TRBJ1-2; 9 bases are shared with TRBD1. The CDR3 covers 12 residues. Germline trimming cut 3 bases from V and 6 bases from J; bases unmatched to any gene: 2. Germline CDR1 reads SQVTM; CDR2 reads ANQGSEA. The CDR3: CSVETGGNGYTF. As DNA, the CDR3 is TGCAGCGTTGAGACAGGGGGGAATGGCTACACCTTC. The whole variable domain, filled in from reference TRBV29-1 and TRBJ1-2, reads SAVISQKPSRDICQRGTSLTIQCQVDSQVTMMFWYRQQPGQSLTLIATANQGSEATYESGFVIDKFPISRPNLTFSTLTVSNMSPEDSSIYLCSVETGGNGYTFGSGTRLTVV.

CDR3 DNA: TGTGCCACTAGAGAGACCCGCTCCTACGAGCAGTACTTC. Its translation: CATRETRSYEQYF. The V gene is TRBV27, the J gene TRBJ2-7; D unclear. This CDR3 is 13 amino acids long. Germline CDR1 is MNHEY and CDR2 is SMNVEV (reference sequence). The V and J ends lost 10 bases and 0 bases respectively, with 13 bases between them.

This sequence joins TRBV25-1 and TRBJ1-6, with a possible D match to TRBD1 (6 bases). V was trimmed by 3 bases and J by 5 bases, leaving 11 bases between them. Germline V gene lookup returns CDR1 MGHDK and CDR2 SYGVNS. The length of the CDR3 is 15 residues. The CDR3 is CASSDTGGNNSPLHF. As DNA, the CDR3 is TGTGCCAGCAGTGACACGGGGGGCAATAATTCACCCCTCCACTTT.

The chain couples TRBV28 to TRBJ1-1, with D unclear. Looked up from germline, CDR1 is MDHEN and CDR2 is SYDVKM. This CDR3 contains 12 residues. The V and J ends lost 7 bases and 1 base respectively, with 7 bases between them. CDR3 amino acids: CASNVGNTEAFF. CDR3 nucleotide sequence: TGTGCCAGCAATGTCGGGAACACTGAAGCTTTCTTT. The whole variable domain, filled in from reference TRBV28 and TRBJ1-1, reads DVKVTQSSRYLVKRTGEKVFLECVQDMDHENMFWYRQDPGLGLRLIYFSYDVKMKEKGDIPEGYSVSREKKERFSLILESASTNQTSMYLCASNVGNTEAFFGQGTRLTVV.

The chain employs TRBV6-5 and TRBJ1-1, with TRBD1 matching over 9 bases. The CDR3 is 15 residues long. CDR1 is MNHEY and CDR2 is SVGAGI in the germline V gene. V gave up 7 bases and J gave up 7 bases; unmatched junction bases: 13. The CDR3 nucleotides read TGTGCCAGCAAGCATCCGGGACAGGGCCGATTTGAAGCTTTCTTT. It encodes CASKHPGQGRFEAFF.

The rearrangement uses TRBV5-8 and TRBJ1-1; the D gene is possibly TRBD1 (5 bases). Looked up from germline, CDR1 is SGHTS and CDR2 is YDEGEE. Trimming stripped 4 bases from V and 0 bases from J, with 13 bases between. The CDR3 spans 15 residues. CDR3 sequence reads: CASSIRTSMNTEAFF. The CDR3 DNA sequence: TGTGCCAGCAGCATTCGGACAAGTATGAACACTGAAGCTTTCTTT.

This chain joins TRBV28 and TRBJ2-7; TRBD2 agrees at 7 bases. With 6 bases clipped from V and 1 base from J, the junction kept 3 bases outside the gene matches. Germline V gene data show CDR1 as MDHEN and CDR2 as SYDVKM. The CDR3 loop spans 13 amino acids. CDR3 bases: TGTGCCAGCAGGCCTAGCGGATCCTACGAGCAGTACTTC. Translation gives CASRPSGSYEQYF.

This clone appeared once. This sequence joins TRBV7-2 and TRBJ1-5, with a weak D call TRBD1 (6 bases). From germline, CDR1 is SGHTA and CDR2 FQGNSA. Trimming removed 5 bases at V and 2 bases at J, with 19 bases between. The CDR3 is made up of 17 amino acids. The CDR3 protein is CASSLVLGGAGNQPQHF. In DNA form, the CDR3 reads TGTGCCAGCAGCCTCGTATTAGGGGGGGCTGGCAATCAGCCCCAGCATTTT. The full variable domain, with the rest looked up from reference TRBV7-2 and TRBJ1-5, is GAGVSQSPSNKVTEKGKDVELRCDPISGHTALYWYRQSLGQGLEFLIYFQGNSAPDKSGLPSDRFSAERTGGSVSTLTIQRTQQEDSAVYLCASSLVLGGAGNQPQHFGDGTRLSIL.

The chain joins TRBV29-1 to TRBJ1-2; D is unclear. This CDR3 region has 12 residues. Germline V gene lookup returns CDR1 SQVTM and CDR2 ANQGSEA. V was pared by 3 bases and J by 4 bases, with 9 bases between. This chain's CDR3 is CSVDKQIYGYTF. For the CDR3, the DNA is TGCAGCGTTGATAAACAGATCTATGGCTACACCTTC.